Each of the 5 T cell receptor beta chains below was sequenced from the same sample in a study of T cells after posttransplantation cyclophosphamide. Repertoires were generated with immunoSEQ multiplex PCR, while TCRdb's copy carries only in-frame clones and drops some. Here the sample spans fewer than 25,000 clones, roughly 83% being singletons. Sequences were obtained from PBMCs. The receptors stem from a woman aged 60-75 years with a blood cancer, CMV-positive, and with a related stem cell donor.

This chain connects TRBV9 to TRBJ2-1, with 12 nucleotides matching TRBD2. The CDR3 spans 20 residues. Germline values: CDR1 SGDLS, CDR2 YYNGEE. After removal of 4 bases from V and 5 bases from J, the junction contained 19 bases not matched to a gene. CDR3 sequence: CASSPEERGLAGGPDNEQFF. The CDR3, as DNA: TGTGCCAGCAGCCCAGAGGAGAGGGGGCTAGCGGGAGGGCCCGACAATGAGCAGTTCTTC.

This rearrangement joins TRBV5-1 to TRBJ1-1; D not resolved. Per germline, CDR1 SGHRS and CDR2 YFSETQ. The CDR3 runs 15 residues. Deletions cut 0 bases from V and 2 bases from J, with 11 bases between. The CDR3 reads CASSLDWGENTEAFF. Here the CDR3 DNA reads TGCGCCAGCAGCTTGGATTGGGGAGAAAACACTGAAGCTTTCTTT.

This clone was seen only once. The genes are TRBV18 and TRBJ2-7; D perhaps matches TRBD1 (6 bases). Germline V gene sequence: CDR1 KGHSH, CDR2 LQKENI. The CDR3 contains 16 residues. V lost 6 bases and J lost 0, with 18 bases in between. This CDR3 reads CASSLATGRSSYEQYF. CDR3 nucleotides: TGTGCCAGCTCCCTCGCCACAGGGAGAAGCTCCTACGAGCAGTACTTC.

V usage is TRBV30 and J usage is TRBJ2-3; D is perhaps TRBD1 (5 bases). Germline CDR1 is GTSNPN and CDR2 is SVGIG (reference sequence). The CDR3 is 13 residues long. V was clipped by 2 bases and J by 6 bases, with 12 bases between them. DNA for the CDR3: TGTGCCTGGAGTAAAGGGGTTGGGGATACGCAGTATTTT. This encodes CAWSKGVGDTQYF. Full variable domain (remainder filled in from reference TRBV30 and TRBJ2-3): SQTIHQWPATLVQPVGSPLSLECTVEGTSNPNLYWYRQAAGRGLQLLFYSVGIGQISSEVPQNLSASRPQDRQFILSSKKLLLSDSGFYLCAWSKGVGDTQYFGPGTRLTVL.

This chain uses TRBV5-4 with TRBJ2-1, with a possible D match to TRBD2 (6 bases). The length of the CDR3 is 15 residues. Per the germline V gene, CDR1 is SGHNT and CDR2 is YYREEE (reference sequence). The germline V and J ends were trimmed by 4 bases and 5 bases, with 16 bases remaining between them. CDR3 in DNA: TGTGCCAGCAGCCCCGTGGGGGAGCGGGACAATGAGCAGTTCTTC. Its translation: CASSPVGERDNEQFF.